Described below is a single T cell receptor (beta chain) sequence and its context. Its antigen remains unidentified. A much larger clone is a single base away; this may be a read error. The lymph nodes were axillary draining lymph nodes from breast cancer patients. TCRdb redid the calling of the multiplex PCR reads with MiXCR, one entry per CDR3 protein. The data show 150,000 to 200,000 distinct CDR3 sequences, with approximately 33% seen just once and more than 4% held by the top ten. The V gene end was trimmed by 5 bases and the J gene end by 8 bases; junction bases not matched to a gene: 12. CDR1 and CDR2 (germline): MNHNY, SVGAGI (reference sequence). The CDR3 consists of 15 residues. The data originate from a study of breast tumors, draining lymph nodes, adjacent tissues. Study-level points and caveats: Tumors had less TCR diversity than lymph nodes, more than nontumor tissue. Data only fit, rather than demonstrated, lymph node origin of most tumor T cells.

Specimen: axillary lymph node tissue. The clonotype comes from a female donor with breast cancer. Some clones in this sample may be carry-over from other donors' samples. The chain uses TRBV6-6 and TRBJ2-1; TRBD1 aligns across 7 bases. The CDR3 DNA sequence: TGTGCCAGCAGTGCACCGGGACAGCCTTACGATGAGCAGTTCTTC. Its translation: CASSAPGQPYDEQFF.